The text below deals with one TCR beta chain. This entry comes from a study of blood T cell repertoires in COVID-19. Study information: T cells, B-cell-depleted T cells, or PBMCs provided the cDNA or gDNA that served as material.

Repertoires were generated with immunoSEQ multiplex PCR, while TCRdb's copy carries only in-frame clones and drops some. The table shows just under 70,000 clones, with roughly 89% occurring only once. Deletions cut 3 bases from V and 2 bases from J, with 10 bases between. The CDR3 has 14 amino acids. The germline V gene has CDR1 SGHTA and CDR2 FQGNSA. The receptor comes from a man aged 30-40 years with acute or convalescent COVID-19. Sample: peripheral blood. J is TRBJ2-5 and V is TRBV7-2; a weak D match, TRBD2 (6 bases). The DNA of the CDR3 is TGTGCCAGCAGCTTTGGCGGGGTTCAAGAGACCCAGTACTTC. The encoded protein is CASSFGGVQETQYF.